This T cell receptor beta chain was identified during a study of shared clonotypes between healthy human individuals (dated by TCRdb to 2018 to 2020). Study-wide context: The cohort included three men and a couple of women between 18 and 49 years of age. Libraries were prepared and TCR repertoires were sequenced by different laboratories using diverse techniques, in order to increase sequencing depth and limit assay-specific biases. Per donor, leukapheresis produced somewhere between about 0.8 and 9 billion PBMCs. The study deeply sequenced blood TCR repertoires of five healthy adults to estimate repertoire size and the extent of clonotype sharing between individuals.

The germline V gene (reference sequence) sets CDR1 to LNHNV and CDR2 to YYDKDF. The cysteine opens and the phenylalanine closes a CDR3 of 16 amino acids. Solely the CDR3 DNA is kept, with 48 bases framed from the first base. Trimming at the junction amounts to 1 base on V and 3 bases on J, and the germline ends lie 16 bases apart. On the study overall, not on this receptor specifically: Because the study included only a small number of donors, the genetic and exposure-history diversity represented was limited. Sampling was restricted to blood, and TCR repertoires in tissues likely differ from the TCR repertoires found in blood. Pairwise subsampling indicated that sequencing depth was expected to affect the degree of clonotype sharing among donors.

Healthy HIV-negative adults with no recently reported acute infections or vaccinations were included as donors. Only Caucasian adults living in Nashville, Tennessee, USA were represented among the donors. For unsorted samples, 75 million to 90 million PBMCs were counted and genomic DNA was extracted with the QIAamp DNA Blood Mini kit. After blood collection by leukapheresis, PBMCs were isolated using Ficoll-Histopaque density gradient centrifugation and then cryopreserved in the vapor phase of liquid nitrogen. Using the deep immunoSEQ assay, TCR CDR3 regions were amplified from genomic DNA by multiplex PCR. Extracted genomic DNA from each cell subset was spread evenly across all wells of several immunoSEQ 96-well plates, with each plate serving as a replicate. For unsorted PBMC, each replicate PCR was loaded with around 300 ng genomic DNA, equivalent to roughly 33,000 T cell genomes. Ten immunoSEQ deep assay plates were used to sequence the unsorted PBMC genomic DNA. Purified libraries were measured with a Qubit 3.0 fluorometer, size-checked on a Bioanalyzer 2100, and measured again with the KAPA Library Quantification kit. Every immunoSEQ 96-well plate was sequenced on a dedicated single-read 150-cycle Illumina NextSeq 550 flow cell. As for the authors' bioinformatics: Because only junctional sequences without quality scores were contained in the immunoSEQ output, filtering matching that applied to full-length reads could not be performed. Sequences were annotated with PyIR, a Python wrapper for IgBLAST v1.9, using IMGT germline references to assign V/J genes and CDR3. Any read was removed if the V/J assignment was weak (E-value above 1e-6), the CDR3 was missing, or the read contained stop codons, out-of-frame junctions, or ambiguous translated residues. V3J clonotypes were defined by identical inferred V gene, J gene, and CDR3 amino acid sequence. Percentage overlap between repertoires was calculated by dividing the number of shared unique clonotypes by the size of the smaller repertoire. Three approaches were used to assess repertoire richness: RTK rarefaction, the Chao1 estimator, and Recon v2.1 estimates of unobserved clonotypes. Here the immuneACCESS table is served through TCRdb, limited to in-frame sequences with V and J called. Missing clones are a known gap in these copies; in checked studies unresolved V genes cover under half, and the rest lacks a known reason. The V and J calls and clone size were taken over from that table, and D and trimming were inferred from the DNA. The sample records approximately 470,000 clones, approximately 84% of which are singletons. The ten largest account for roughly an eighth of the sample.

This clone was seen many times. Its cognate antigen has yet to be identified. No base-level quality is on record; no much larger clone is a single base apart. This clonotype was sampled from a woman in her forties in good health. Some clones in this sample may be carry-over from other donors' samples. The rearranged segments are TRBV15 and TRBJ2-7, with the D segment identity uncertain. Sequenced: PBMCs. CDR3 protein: CATSRVPRAGYYEQYF. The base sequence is TGTGCCACCAGCAGAGTGCCTAGGGCAGGATACTACGAGCAGTACTTC.